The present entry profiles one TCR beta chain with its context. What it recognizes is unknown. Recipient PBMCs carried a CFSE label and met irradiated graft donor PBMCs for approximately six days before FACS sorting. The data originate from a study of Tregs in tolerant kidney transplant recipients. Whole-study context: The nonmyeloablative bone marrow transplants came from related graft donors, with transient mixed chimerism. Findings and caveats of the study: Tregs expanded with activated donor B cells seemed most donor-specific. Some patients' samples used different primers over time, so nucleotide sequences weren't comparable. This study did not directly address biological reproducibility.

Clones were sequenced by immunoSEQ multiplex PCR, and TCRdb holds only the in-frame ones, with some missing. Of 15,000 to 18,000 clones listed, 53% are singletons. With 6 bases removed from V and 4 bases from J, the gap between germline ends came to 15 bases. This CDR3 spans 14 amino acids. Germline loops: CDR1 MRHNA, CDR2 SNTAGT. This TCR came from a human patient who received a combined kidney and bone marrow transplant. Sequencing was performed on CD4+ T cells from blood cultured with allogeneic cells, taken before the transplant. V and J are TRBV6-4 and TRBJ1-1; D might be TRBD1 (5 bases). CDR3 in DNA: TGTGCCAGCAGCCTGAATTCGGGGGGCACTGAAGCTTTCTTT. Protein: CASSLNSGGTEAFF.